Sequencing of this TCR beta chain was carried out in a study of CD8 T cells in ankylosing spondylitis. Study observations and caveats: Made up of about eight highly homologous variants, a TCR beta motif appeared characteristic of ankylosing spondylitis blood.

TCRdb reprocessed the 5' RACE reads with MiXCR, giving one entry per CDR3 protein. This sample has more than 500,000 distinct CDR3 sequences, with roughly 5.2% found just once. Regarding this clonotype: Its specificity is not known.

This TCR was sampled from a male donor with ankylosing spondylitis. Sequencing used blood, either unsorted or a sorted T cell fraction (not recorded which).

The CDR3 nucleotides are TGCAGTGCTCAGTGGGGAAAGCGAGCCTACGAGCAGTACTTC. It yields the protein CSAQWGKRAYEQYF. The chain joins TRBV20-1 to TRBJ2-7; D uncertain. Trimming stripped 5 bases from V and 2 bases from J, with 16 bases between. The CDR3 extends over 14 amino acids. Germline CDR1 DFQATT, CDR2 SNEGSKA (reference sequence).